This T cell receptor (beta chain) was documented in a study of cytomegalovirus exposure and HLA in healthy donors. General study points: V- and J-gene trimming of TCR beta was linked (in a later analysis) to a missense DCLRE1C variant. Researchers had no immune exposure information except CMV serostatus available.

This clone was counted a few times. Its antigen is not known. With 60 Vbeta and 13 Jbeta primers, the PCR was carried out. The table came from immunoSEQ multiplex PCR; TCRdb's copy has only in-frame clones and leaves some out. The sample yields fewer than 70,000 clones, 65% to 70% seen once. The sample was PBMCs. The TCR was taken from a woman aged 30 to 39 in good health and CMV-seronegative.

Here the CDR3 reads CASSQEGGGPYEQYF. In nucleotides, the CDR3 is TGCGCCAGCAGCCAAGAAGGCGGGGGCCCCTACGAGCAGTACTTC. The chain employs TRBV4-3 and TRBJ2-7; tentatively, D is TRBD2 (7 bases). CDR3 length equals 15 residues. V shed 0 bases and J shed 2 bases, with 11 bases lying between them. Germline CDR1 is LGHNA and CDR2 is YSLEER.